A single sample is the source of the 23 T cell receptor beta chains below, sequenced in a study of blood T cell repertoires in COVID-19. Sequencing was performed with immunoSEQ multiplex PCR; in TCRdb, only in-frame clones are kept and a portion is missing. The data contain around 140,000 clones, 75% to 90% of them seen just once; the ten biggest clones take up roughly 10%. Sequenced sample: peripheral blood. The receptor set was obtained from a man aged 60 to 69 with active or convalescent COVID-19.

V gene TRBV7-2 combines with J gene TRBJ1-5; D may be TRBD1 (5 bases). The V and J ends lost 3 bases and 2 bases respectively, with 8 bases between them. Germline V gives CDR1 SGHTA, CDR2 FQGNSA. This CDR3 spans 14 amino acids. CDR3 bases: TGTGCCAGCAGCTTCAGGGCAGGCAATCAGCCCCAGCATTTT. It is translated as CASSFRAGNQPQHF.

The chain has TRBV9 and TRBJ2-2; 8 nucleotides line up with TRBD2. Per the germline V gene, CDR1 is SGDLS and CDR2 is YYNGEE. The CDR3 length is 16 residues. V trimming: 0 bases; J trimming: 3 bases; junction bases outside the gene matches: 4. In DNA, the CDR3 is TGTGCCAGCAGCGTAGGACAACTAGCGGACACCGGGGAGCTGTTTTTT. It translates to CASSVGQLADTGELFF.

This rearrangement joins TRBV29-1 to TRBJ2-5; 7 bases map to TRBD2. From germline, CDR1 is SQVTM and CDR2 ANQGSEA. The ends lost 8 bases at V and 5 bases at J; junction bases unmatched: 8. The CDR3 loop spans 12 amino acids. CDR3 nucleotide sequence: TGCAGCCTTCGCGAGGGAGGGGAGACCCAGTACTTC. Its protein is CSLREGGETQYF.

The chain has TRBV11-3 and TRBJ1-2; 8 bases align to TRBD1. Germline loops: CDR1 SGHNT, CDR2 YENEEA. CDR3 length: 16 amino acids. V dropped 0 bases and J dropped 0; count of bases not matched to a gene: 3. CDR3 protein: CASSLEATGANYGYTF. The CDR3 DNA sequence: TGTGCCAGCAGCTTAGAAGCGACAGGGGCTAACTATGGCTACACCTTC.

This clone was recorded many times. The V and J genes are TRBV7-9 and TRBJ2-3, with D tentatively TRBD2 (6 bases). Trimming stripped 1 base from V and 2 bases from J, with 10 bases between. The CDR3 spans 15 residues. In germline, CDR1 is SEHNR, CDR2 FQNEAQ (reference sequence). CDR3 nucleotides: TGTGCCAGCAGCTTAGACGGGAGCGACACAGATACGCAGTATTTT. Translation: CASSLDGSDTDTQYF.

This clone was recorded once. This sequence joins TRBV5-4 and TRBJ2-3, with TRBD2 matching over 10 bases. The CDR3 extends over 16 amino acids. The ends lost 3 bases at V and 4 bases at J; junction bases unmatched: 8. Germline CDR1 and CDR2: SGHNT and YYREEE (reference sequence). CDR3 residues: CASSSLAGEVADTQYF. The CDR3 DNA reads TGTGCCAGCAGCTCCCTAGCGGGAGAGGTGGCAGATACGCAGTATTTT.

The rearrangement joins TRBV7-9 to TRBJ2-2, with 7 bases matching TRBD1. CDR1 SEHNR and CDR2 FQNEAQ come from the germline V gene (reference sequence). Trimming removed 5 bases from V and 4 bases from J; junction bases left unmatched: 7. The length of the CDR3 is 15 residues. The CDR3 is CASSLRDSFTGELFF. The DNA for the CDR3 is TGTGCCAGCAGCCTACGGGACAGTTTCACCGGGGAGCTGTTTTTT.

The chain carries TRBV11-2 and TRBJ2-1, with 12 nucleotides matching TRBD2. V gave up 0 bases and J gave up 10 bases; unmatched junction bases: 1. This CDR3 is 14 amino acids long. The germline gives CDR1 SGHAT, CDR2 FQNNGV. The CDR3 region has the DNA TGTGCCAGCAGCTTAGATGGACTAGCGGGAGAGCAGTTCTTC. This sequence encodes CASSLDGLAGEQFF.

The V call is TRBV12-5, the J call TRBJ2-7, with TRBD2 matching over 12 bases. From germline, CDR1 is LGHNT and CDR2 FRNRAP. J was trimmed by 2 bases and V by 7 bases; bases with no gene match: 9. The CDR3 covers 16 residues. CDR3 sequence reads: CASALQASGRAYEQYF. The CDR3 bases are TGTGCTAGTGCCCTCCAGGCTAGCGGGAGGGCCTACGAGCAGTACTTC.

V gene TRBV18 combines with J gene TRBJ2-7; possible D gene TRBD2, 5 bases. Germline CDR1 is KGHSH and CDR2 is LQKENI. V was shortened by 3 bases and J by 7 bases, with 19 bases between the two germline ends. The CDR3 sequence is 15 residues long. The CDR3 here is CASSPVRTGVWEQYF. CDR3 DNA: TGTGCCAGCTCACCTGTCCGGACTGGGGTATGGGAGCAGTACTTC.

This chain links TRBV7-2 with TRBJ2-7, with TRBD2 matching 10 bases. The germline V gene encodes CDR1 SGHTA and CDR2 FQGNSA. The junction had 7 bases not matched to a gene; V was cut back by 2 bases and J by 3 bases. The CDR3 consists of 16 residues. The CDR3 region has the DNA TGTGCCAGCAGCTTACGACTAGCGGGTAGTAACTACGAGCAGTACTTC. Protein: CASSLRLAGSNYEQYF.

This chain joins TRBV19 and TRBJ2-1; 10 bases are shared with TRBD2. Per germline, CDR1 LNHDA and CDR2 SQIVND (reference sequence). This CDR3 has 17 residues. Unmatched junction bases numbered 12, after V lost 6 bases and J lost 4 bases. The CDR3: CASSLALPGLAYNEQFF. In DNA, the CDR3 is TGTGCCAGTAGCCTAGCTCTTCCGGGACTAGCGTACAATGAGCAGTTCTTC.

V gene TRBV28 combines with J gene TRBJ1-1; TRBD1 matches 10 bases. This CDR3 is built from 15 residues. Trimming removed 5 bases from V and 5 bases from J; junction bases left unmatched: 8. Per germline, CDR1 MDHEN and CDR2 SYDVKM. In nucleotides, the CDR3 is TGTGCCAGCAGTACAGTAGACAGGGGGCAAACTGAAGCTTTCTTT. Its translation is CASSTVDRGQTEAFF.

The rearrangement joins TRBV28 to TRBJ2-3; perhaps TRBD1 as D (6 bases). Germline CDR1 MDHEN, CDR2 SYDVKM. V was trimmed by 4 bases and J by 1 base, leaving 12 bases between them. The CDR3 sequence is 15 residues long. The CDR3 spells CASSSGVAGTDTQYF. The CDR3 coding sequence is TGTGCCAGCAGTTCAGGGGTCGCTGGCACAGATACGCAGTATTTT.

The V and J genes are TRBV9 and TRBJ1-1, with a weak D call TRBD1 (5 bases). The V end lost 4 bases, the J end lost 2 bases, and 15 bases lay between the germline ends. The CDR3 has 15 residues. CDR1 SGDLS and CDR2 YYNGEE come from the germline V gene. The CDR3 region is CASSPTQGSNTEAFF. CDR3 sequence (DNA): TGTGCCAGCAGCCCCACCCAGGGTAGCAACACTGAAGCTTTCTTT.

The chain links TRBV6-2 or TRBV6-3 to TRBJ2-7; 7 bases align to TRBD1. The CDR3 runs to 15 residues. After removal of 3 bases from V and 6 bases from J, the junction contained 11 bases not matched to a gene. CDR1 and CDR2 from the germline V gene are MNHEY and SVGEGT. The CDR3 DNA follows: TGTGCCAGCAGTTATCTCACAGGGGTTCGGATCGAGCAGTACTTC. Translating it yields CASSYLTGVRIEQYF.

V and J are TRBV28 and TRBJ1-5, with TRBD1 matching 9 bases. Germline CDR1 is MDHEN and CDR2 is SYDVKM. The CDR3 has 17 amino acids. Trimming removed 2 bases from V and 4 bases from J; junction bases left unmatched: 9. The DNA of the CDR3 is TGTGCCAGCAGTTTAGTTGAGTGGACAGGGGAGAATCAGCCCCAGCATTTT. Amino acid sequence: CASSLVEWTGENQPQHF. The whole variable domain, remainder taken from reference TRBV28 and TRBJ1-5, is DVKVTQSSRYLVKRTGEKVFLECVQDMDHENMFWYRQDPGLGLRLIYFSYDVKMKEKGDIPEGYSVSREKKERFSLILESASTNQTSMYLCASSLVEWTGENQPQHFGDGTRLSIL.

This clone was recorded a few times. The rearrangement links TRBV14 to TRBJ1-2; maybe TRBD1 (5 bases). The germline V and J ends were trimmed by 3 bases and 4 bases, with 15 bases remaining between them. Germline V gene sequence: CDR1 SGHDN, CDR2 FVKESK. The CDR3 extends over 15 amino acids. For the CDR3, the DNA is TGTGCCAGCAGCCAGGGGGGAAATACCGGCTATGGCTACACCTTC. Protein product: CASSQGGNTGYGYTF.

The chain combines TRBV11-2 with TRBJ2-7, with D hard to call. Germline CDR1 reads SGHAT; CDR2 reads FQNNGV. Trimming left V 1 base short and J 10 bases short, with 11 bases between. CDR3 size: 12 residues. The CDR3 reads CASSLVESHQYF. The DNA of the CDR3 is TGTGCCAGCAGCTTAGTGGAGTCCCATCAGTACTTC.

This clone was counted only a few times. The chain combines TRBV14 with TRBJ2-5; 8 bases fit TRBD1. The CDR3 is 15 residues long. With 3 bases clipped from V and 5 bases from J, the junction kept 8 bases outside the gene matches. Germline CDR1 SGHDN, CDR2 FVKESK. The CDR3 DNA follows: TGTGCCAGCAGCCATGAAAAGGGACAGGCGGAGACCCAGTACTTC. It codes for CASSHEKGQAETQYF.

V and J are TRBV5-8 and TRBJ2-1; tentatively, D is TRBD1 (6 bases). V was pared by 4 bases and J by 6 bases, with 17 bases between. Germline CDR1 reads SGHTS; CDR2 reads YDEGEE. This CDR3 comprises 15 residues. CDR3 in amino acids: CASSTDPDRSNEQFF. CDR3 DNA: TGTGCCAGCAGCACGGACCCCGACAGGAGCAATGAGCAGTTCTTC.

This clone was detected only once. Other DNA sequences in this specimen translate into the identical CDR3. V and J are TRBV11-2 and TRBJ1-5, with TRBD1 matching over 7 bases. Germline V gene data show CDR1 as SGHAT and CDR2 as FQNNGV. J was trimmed by 1 base and V by 1 base; bases with no gene match: 1. The CDR3 is made up of 15 amino acids. CDR3 amino acids: CASSLGQGSNQPQHF. CDR3 nucleotides: TGTGCCAGCAGCTTAGGACAGGGAAGCAATCAGCCCCAGCATTTT.

V usage is TRBV24-1 and J usage is TRBJ2-1; tentatively, D is TRBD2 (5 bases). CDR3 length: 15 amino acids. CDR1 is KGHDR, CDR2 SFDVKD, per germline. Trimming took off 5 bases at V and 10 bases at J, with 20 bases between the two ends. CDR3 bases: TGTGCCACCAGTGGAGCGGCCGCTCGGCGCTCGGAGCAGTTCTTC. Translating gives CATSGAAARRSEQFF.